The 12 T cell receptor beta chains below all came from one sample that was sequenced in a study of T cells after yellow fever vaccination. TCRdb called the 5' RACE reads again in MiXCR, with one record for every CDR3 protein. Here the sample spans hundreds of thousands of distinct CDR3 sequences, less than 15% being singletons. The sample here was PBMCs, taken on the day of the yellow fever booster vaccination. These TCRs come from a man aged 30 to 45 who received the YFV17D yellow fever vaccine.

This clonotype was counted between two and nine times. Here the CDR3 DNA reads TGCAGTGCTAGAGATCCACTAGCGGGAGGGAGTCTCACCGGGGAGCTGTTTTTT. Encoded protein: CSARDPLAGGSLTGELFF. The V and J genes are TRBV20-1 and TRBJ2-2; TRBD2 matches 13 bases. V lost 0 bases, J lost 4 bases, and 8 bases stayed unmatched. Germline V gives CDR1 DFQATT, CDR2 SNEGSKA (reference sequence). The CDR3 covers 18 residues.

The V call is TRBV5-1, the J call TRBJ1-5; D not certain. V was clipped by 0 bases and J by 6 bases, with 7 bases between them. Germline V gene data show CDR1 as SGHRS and CDR2 as YFSETQ. The CDR3 contains 13 residues. The CDR3 nucleotides are TGCGCCAGCAGCTTGGGACTCGGTCAGCCCCAGCATTTT. Translated, it gives CASSLGLGQPQHF.

This clonotype has more than one count but fewer than ten. This chain joins TRBV6-1 and TRBJ2-7, with 12 bases identical to TRBD1. Per germline, CDR1 MNHNS and CDR2 SASEGT. This CDR3 spans 16 amino acids. V lost 6 bases, J lost 5 bases, and 11 bases stayed unmatched. CDR3 amino acids: CASRMGRDRGRHEQYF. Written as DNA, the CDR3 is TGTGCCAGCAGAATGGGGCGGGACAGGGGGCGCCACGAGCAGTACTTC.

This clonotype was detected a few times. Its ends do not fully match the called genes, so a read error is possible. The V call is TRBV7-7, the J call TRBJ2-2; TRBD2 is a possible D gene (5 bases). CDR1 and CDR2 from the germline V gene are SSHAT and FNYEAQ (reference sequence). This CDR3 comprises 15 residues. The CDR3 protein is CASSPSQLNTGELFF. CDR3 bases: TGTGCTAGCAGTCCTAGCCAGCTAAACACCGGGGAGCTGTTTTTT.

The rearrangement links TRBV7-2 to TRBJ2-3; possible D gene TRBD2, 5 bases. CDR3 length equals 11 residues. Germline V CDR1 and CDR2: SGHTA, FQGNSA. V dropped 10 bases and J dropped 6 bases, with 11 bases sitting between them. This CDR3 is CATEEADTQYF. As DNA, the CDR3 is TGTGCCACCGAGGAGGCGGATACGCAGTATTTT.

The chain has TRBV18 and TRBJ1-3, with unresolved D. CDR3 length: 16 residues. Trimming pared 3 bases from V and 3 bases from J, leaving 15 bases between. Germline CDR1 KGHSH, CDR2 LQKENI. CDR3 protein: CASSPNPPGNGNTIYF. The CDR3 DNA follows: TGTGCCAGCTCACCGAATCCACCTGGAAATGGAAACACCATATATTTT.

The gene calls are TRBV29-1 and TRBJ2-7, with a tentative D call TRBD1 (6 bases). The CDR3 is made up of 13 amino acids. In germline, CDR1 is SQVTM, CDR2 ANQGSEA. Deletions cut 2 bases from V and 1 base from J, with 9 bases between. DNA for the CDR3: TGCAGCGTTGAAAGCGGACAGTCCTACGAGCAGTACTTC. Translating it yields CSVESGQSYEQYF.

The V call is TRBV7-6, the J call TRBJ2-7; 10 bases match TRBD2. The CDR3 contains 14 residues. Germline CDR1 reads SGHVS; CDR2 reads FNYEAQ. The trim removed 5 bases at V and 5 bases at J, leaving 6 bases unmatched. CDR3 amino acids: CASSPGTSVNEQYF. CDR3 nucleotide sequence: TGTGCCAGCAGCCCTGGGACTAGCGTCAACGAGCAGTACTTC.

This clonotype has a handful of counts. The rearrangement joins TRBV6-5 to TRBJ2-3; 10 bases fit TRBD2. The CDR3 is made up of 16 amino acids. Germline V gives CDR1 MNHEY, CDR2 SVGAGI. Trimming removed 0 bases from V and 3 bases from J; junction bases left unmatched: 3. The CDR3: CASSYSQTSGTDTQYF. As DNA, the CDR3 is TGTGCCAGCAGTTACTCACAGACTAGCGGGACAGATACGCAGTATTTT.

The chain joins TRBV28 to TRBJ1-5; D is unresolved. V lost 5 bases to trimming and J lost 2 bases, with 13 bases between them. CDR3 length equals 15 residues. From germline, CDR1 is MDHEN and CDR2 SYDVKM. Written as DNA, the CDR3 is TGTGCCAGCAGTACGACGGCGTTCGGCAATCAGCCCCAGCATTTT. Its protein is CASSTTAFGNQPQHF.

This clonotype was seen a handful of times. This sequence joins TRBV29-1 and TRBJ2-3; 8 bases match TRBD2. With V trimmed by 5 bases and J by 6 bases, 7 bases remained unmatched. Germline CDR1 SQVTM, CDR2 ANQGSEA. There are 13 residues in the CDR3. Here the CDR3 reads CSVNILAGDTQYF. CDR3 sequence (DNA): TGCAGCGTTAATATTCTAGCGGGCGATACGCAGTATTTT.

In its sample, this clonotype was seen many times. The V gene is TRBV10-3, the J gene TRBJ2-2; D is ambiguous. V lost 6 bases and J 5 bases, leaving 22 bases between the germline ends. The CDR3 sequence is 17 residues long. In germline, CDR1 is ENHRY, CDR2 SYGVKD. The CDR3 sequence: CAISETRDSLRTGELFF. CDR3 DNA sequence: TGTGCCATCAGCGAAACCAGAGACTCCCTCAGAACCGGGGAGCTGTTTTTT.